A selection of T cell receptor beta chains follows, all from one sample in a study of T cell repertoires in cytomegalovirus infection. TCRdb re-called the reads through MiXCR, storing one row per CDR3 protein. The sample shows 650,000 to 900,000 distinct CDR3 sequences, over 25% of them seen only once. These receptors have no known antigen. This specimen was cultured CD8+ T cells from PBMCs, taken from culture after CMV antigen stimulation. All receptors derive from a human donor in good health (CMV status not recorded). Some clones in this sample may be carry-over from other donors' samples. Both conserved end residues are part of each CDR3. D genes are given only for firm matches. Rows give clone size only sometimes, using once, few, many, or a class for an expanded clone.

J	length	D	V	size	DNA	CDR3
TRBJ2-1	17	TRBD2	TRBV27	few	TGTGCCAGCACTCCGTCAACGGGGGACTACTCCTACAATGAGCAGTTCTTC	CASTPSTGDYSYNEQFF
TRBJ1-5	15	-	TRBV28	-	TGTGCCAGCAGTTTATTTGCGGGGGTAAGGCAGCCCCAGCATTTT	CASSLFAGVRQPQHF
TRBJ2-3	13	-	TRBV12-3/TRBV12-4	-	TGTGCCAGCAGTTTAGGGACTAAGGATACGCAGTATTTT	CASSLGTKDTQYF
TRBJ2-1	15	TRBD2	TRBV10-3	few	TGTGCCATCAGTGAGTGGCTAGCGGGGGGGCTAAGGCAGTTCTTC	CAISEWLAGGLRQFF
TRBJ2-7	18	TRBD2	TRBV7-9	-	TGTGCCAGCAGCTTACCGAGTTGGGATGGGCGGGGGACCTACGAGCAGTACTTC	CASSLPSWDGRGTYEQYF
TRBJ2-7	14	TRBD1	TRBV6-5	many	TGTGCCAGCAGTTACTCGCCAGGGGGCTACGAGCAGTACTTC	CASSYSPGGYEQYF
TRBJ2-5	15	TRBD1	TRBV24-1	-	TGTGCCACCAGTCAGATGGACAGGGGACAAGAGACCCAGTACTTC	CATSQMDRGQETQYF
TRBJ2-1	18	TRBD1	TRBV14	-	TGTGCCAGCAGCTGGAACTCGGGACAGCCCAGCTCCTACAATGAGCAGTTCTTC	CASSWNSGQPSSYNEQFF
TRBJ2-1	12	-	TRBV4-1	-	TGCGCCAGCAGCCAAGCCCCCGATGAGCAGTTCTTC	CASSQAPDEQFF
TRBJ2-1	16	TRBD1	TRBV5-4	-	TGTGCCAGCAGCTTGGGGACAGGGGCGATCTACAATGAGCAGTTCTTC	CASSLGTGAIYNEQFF
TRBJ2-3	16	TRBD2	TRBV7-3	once	TGTGCCAGCAGCTTAGGCTCTAGCGGGGGGGCAGATACGCAGTATTTT	CASSLGSSGGADTQYF
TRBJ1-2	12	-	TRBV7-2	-	TGTGCCAGCAGCCCCCTCGCAGTGGGCTACACCTTC	CASSPLAVGYTF
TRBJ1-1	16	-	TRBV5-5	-	TGTGCCAGCAGACCTAGGACAGCGACCGTGAACACTGAAGCTTTCTTT	CASRPRTATVNTEAFF
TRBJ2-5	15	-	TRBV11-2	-	TGTGCCAGCAGCGCCCGGGCAGGCTTCCAAGAGACCCAGTACTTC	CASSARAGFQETQYF
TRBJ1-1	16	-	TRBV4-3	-	TGCGCCAGCAGCCTGGGGCTTACCGGGACGGACCATGAAGCTTTCTTT	CASSLGLTGTDHEAFF
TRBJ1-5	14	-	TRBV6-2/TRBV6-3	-	TGTGCCAGCAGCCACAGGGTGAGGAATCAGCCCCAGCATTTT	CASSHRVRNQPQHF
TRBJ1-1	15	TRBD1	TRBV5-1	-	TGCGCCAGCAGCTTGGGGCAGGGGGAATACACTGAAGCTTTCTTT	CASSLGQGEYTEAFF
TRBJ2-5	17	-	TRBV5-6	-	TGTGCGAGCAGCTTGGAAGACACGGCCGGCCCCCAAGAGACCCAGTACTTC	CASSLEDTAGPQETQYF
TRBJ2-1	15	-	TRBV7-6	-	TGTGCCAGCAGCCTCGACAGTAGCCTCTACAATGAGCAGTTCTTC	CASSLDSSLYNEQFF
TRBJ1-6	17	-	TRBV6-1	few	TGTGCCAGCAGTCCCCCGGACAGCAGCTCCTATAATTCACCCCTCCACTTT	CASSPPDSSSYNSPLHF